This is a list of T cell receptor beta chains from one sample in a study of CD8 T cells in Susac syndrome. TCRdb re-called the immunoSEQ multiplex PCR reads with MiXCR, one entry per CDR3 protein. The table has about 210,000 distinct CDR3 sequences, 95% seen once; the top ten hold about 0.091%. The specimen sequenced was CD4+ T cells from PBMCs. Every receptor here comes from a human donor with multiple sclerosis. Each CDR3 is given with its conserved first and last residue. The D gene is left open where the match is weak. Size is stated for part of the rows, as once, few or many counts, or as a class when the clone is expanded.

>TRBV12-3/TRBV12-4|TRBJ1-5|TRBD1|15|once
TGTGCCAGCAGTGCGACCAGGGGGATAGGGCAGCCCCAGCATTTT
CASSATRGIGQPQHF
>TRBV27|TRBJ2-3|-|12|-
TGTGCCAGCAGTTCCCCGTTGTCCACGCAGTATTTT
CASSSPLSTQYF
>TRBV25-1|TRBJ1-6|-|12|-
TGTGCCAGCAGTGACGCAAGGGAACCCCTCCACTTT
CASSDAREPLHF
>TRBV7-9|TRBJ1-5|-|15|-
TGTGCCAGCAGCTTAGCGCGGGGTGGCAATCAGCCCCAGCATTTT
CASSLARGGNQPQHF
>TRBV12-3/TRBV12-4|TRBJ1-2|TRBD1|14|-
TGTGCCAGCAGGGAAGGGACAGGGAACTATGGCTACACCTTC
CASREGTGNYGYTF
>TRBV3-1|TRBJ2-7|-|14|-
TGTGCCAGCAGCCAAGGATACGGCAGCTACGAGCAGTACTTC
CASSQGYGSYEQYF
>TRBV4-1|TRBJ2-7|TRBD1|16|-
TGCGCCAGCAGCCAAGTCGGGAGGGGACAGGGGGACGAGCAGTACTTC
CASSQVGRGQGDEQYF
>TRBV30|TRBJ2-1|-|11|once
TGTGCCTGGAGTGTAGGTACTAGCTGGTTCTTC
CAWSVGTSWFF
>TRBV14|TRBJ2-1|TRBD2|16|-
TGTGCCAGCAGCTTACCGACTAGCGGGCTAATACTGGAGCAGTTCTTC
CASSLPTSGLILEQFF
>TRBV29-1|TRBJ1-2|TRBD1|13|-
TGCAGCGTTGAAGGGACAGGGGGGGGTGGCTACACCTTC
CSVEGTGGGGYTF
>TRBV27|TRBJ1-5|-|15|-
TGTGCCAGCAGGGCCGGGATTATTAGCAATCAGCCCCAGCATTTT
CASRAGIISNQPQHF
>TRBV7-2|TRBJ2-3|-|14|-
TGTGCCAGCAGCAACCGATTCGGGACACCTACGCAGTATTTT
CASSNRFGTPTQYF
>TRBV24-1|TRBJ2-3|TRBD1|16|-
TGTGCCACCAGTGATCCCCGGACAGGAAGCACAGATACGCAGTATTTT
CATSDPRTGSTDTQYF
>TRBV12-3/TRBV12-4|TRBJ2-3|-|14|-
TGTGCCAGCAGCTATGGTCAGAGCACAGATACGCAGTATTTT
CASSYGQSTDTQYF
>TRBV29-1|TRBJ2-3|-|12|-
TGCAGCGTTGTTCCGGGAGTAGATACGCAGTATTTT
CSVVPGVDTQYF
>TRBV5-4|TRBJ1-1|-|14|-
TGTGCCAGCGGGGGACCCGGGGGAAACACTGAAGCTTTCTTT
CASGGPGGNTEAFF
>TRBV20-1|TRBJ1-5|TRBD1|14|-
TGCAGTGCTAGAGATAGCAGGGGGCTACAGCCCCAGCATTTT
CSARDSRGLQPQHF
>TRBV25-1|TRBJ2-7|-|13|-
TGTGCCAGCCTAGGACTACCTCACTACGAGCAGTACTTC
CASLGLPHYEQYF
>TRBV6-6|TRBJ2-5|-|13|-
TGTGCCAGCAGTTACTCTGCTCGGGAGACCCAGTACTTC
CASSYSARETQYF
>TRBV12-3/TRBV12-4|TRBJ2-3|-|18|-
TGTGCCAGCAGCCCTGGGATGGTCGGTGCGGTCCAAACAGATACGCAGTATTTT
CASSPGMVGAVQTDTQYF
>TRBV20-1|TRBJ2-7|TRBD2|14|-
TGCAGTGCTAGAGGCGGGGGAACAGGCTACGAGCAGTACTTC
CSARGGGTGYEQYF
>TRBV30|TRBJ1-1|-|12|-
TGTGCCTGGACCTCCTTATGGACTGAAGCTTTCTTT
CAWTSLWTEAFF
>TRBV11-2|TRBJ1-2|-|16|-
TGTGCCAGCAGCTTAGATCTAGACAGGACTAACTATGGCTACACCTTC
CASSLDLDRTNYGYTF
>TRBV7-9|TRBJ1-2|-|12|once
TGTGCCAGCAGCTTTAAGGGGTATGGCTACACCTTC
CASSFKGYGYTF
>TRBV12-3/TRBV12-4|TRBJ2-7|-|12|-
TGTGCCAGCAGTGACCCTGTACTGGAGCAGTACTTC
CASSDPVLEQYF
>TRBV2|TRBJ1-4|TRBD1|13|-
TGTGCCAGCGCCAGGGGGCCTAATGAAAAACTGTTTTTT
CASARGPNEKLFF
>TRBV5-1|TRBJ2-1|TRBD2|16|-
TGCGCCAGCAGCAGAATAGCGGGAGGGCCCCCCAATGAGCAGTTCTTC
CASSRIAGGPPNEQFF
>TRBV7-9|TRBJ2-1|TRBD1|15|-
TGTGCCAGCAGCTCGGGACAGGGGGCAGGCAATGAGCAGTTCTTC
CASSSGQGAGNEQFF
>TRBV20-1|TRBJ2-5|TRBD2|16|once
TGCAGTGCTAGTCCCCCAAGCGGGAGGAACCAAGAGACCCAGTACTTC
CSASPPSGRNQETQYF
>TRBV6-1|TRBJ2-1|TRBD1|15|-
TGTGCCAGCACCCTGGGGACAGGCCCCATCAATGAGCAGTTCTTC
CASTLGTGPINEQFF
>TRBV29-1|TRBJ2-3|TRBD2|12|-
TGCAGCGGACTAGCGGGCGCAGATACGCAGTATTTT
CSGLAGADTQYF
>TRBV2|TRBJ2-7|-|13|-
TGTGCCAGCAGTGTATCCGGGGTCTACGAGCAGTACTTC
CASSVSGVYEQYF
>TRBV7-6|TRBJ1-1|-|13|-
TGTGCCAGCAGCTCAGGGTCGGGGACTGAAGCTTTCTTT
CASSSGSGTEAFF
>TRBV4-1|TRBJ1-5|-|13|-
TGCGCCAGCAGCCCAGGACAGTCCGGGACCCAGCATTTT
CASSPGQSGTQHF
>TRBV24-1|TRBJ2-5|TRBD2|16|-
TGTGCCACCAGTTCGGGAATAACGGGGGGGAAGGAGACCCAGTACTTC
CATSSGITGGKETQYF
>TRBV11-2|TRBJ2-7|-|15|-
TGTGCCAGCAGCCCGCGGACATCGAGCTCCTACGAGCAGTACTTC
CASSPRTSSSYEQYF
>TRBV20-1|TRBJ1-1|-|13|-
TGCAGTGCCCCTAACGGCGAAAACGCTGAAGCTTTCTTT
CSAPNGENAEAFF
>TRBV30|TRBJ2-5|-|13|-
TGTGCCTGGAGTGTGATACGTGGAGAGACCCAGTACTTC
CAWSVIRGETQYF
>TRBV5-1|TRBJ2-2|-|13|-
TGCGCCAGCAGCTTTGAGAACACCGGGGAGCTGTTTTTT
CASSFENTGELFF
>TRBV29-1|TRBJ2-1|-|17|-
TGCAGTGTTGTGGGGATAAGGACCGGCAGCTCCTACAATGAGCAGTTCTTC
CSVVGIRTGSSYNEQFF
>TRBV6-1|TRBJ2-1|TRBD2|16|-
TGTGCCAGCAGTGAAGCGTCTAGCGGGACGGTCTATGAGCAGTTCTTC
CASSEASSGTVYEQFF
>TRBV5-1|TRBJ2-6|TRBD2|18|-
TGCGCCAGCAGCGACCCCGGGACTAGCGGGACTGGGGCCAACGTCCTGACTTTC
CASSDPGTSGTGANVLTF
>TRBV18|TRBJ2-1|-|17|-
TGTGCCAGCTCACCCCCACTTTGGTCCGACTCCTACAATGAGCAGTTCTTC
CASSPPLWSDSYNEQFF
>TRBV29-1|TRBJ2-7|-|12|once
TGCAGCGGGTCAGGGTCCTCTCAGGAGCAGTACTTC
CSGSGSSQEQYF
>TRBV5-1|TRBJ2-7|TRBD2|15|-
TGCGCCAGCAGCTTGGATTCCGCGGGAGTAAACGAGCAGTACTTC
CASSLDSAGVNEQYF
>TRBV18|TRBJ1-2|-|16|-
TGTGCCAGCTCACCACAGTCAGGCCTCCTTAACTATGGCTACACCTTC
CASSPQSGLLNYGYTF
>TRBV7-9|TRBJ1-1|-|14|-
TGTGCCAGCAGCGAGTGGGGAAAAGACACTGAAGCTTTCTTT
CASSEWGKDTEAFF
>TRBV20-1|TRBJ2-7|TRBD1|12|-
TGCAGTCGAGGGACAGGGATCTCCGAGCAGTACTTC
CSRGTGISEQYF
>TRBV5-1|TRBJ1-6|-|13|-
TGCGCCAGCAGCTTTGTGAAGAATTCACCCCTCCACTTT
CASSFVKNSPLHF
>TRBV12-3/TRBV12-4|TRBJ1-1|-|15|-
TGTGCCAGCAGTTTAGCGACCCAGACGGGGACTGAAGCTTTCTTT
CASSLATQTGTEAFF
>TRBV11-3|TRBJ2-1|-|12|-
TGTGCCAGCAGCTCCGTTCCGGGCGAGCAGTTCTTC
CASSSVPGEQFF
>TRBV29-1|TRBJ2-3|-|13|-
TGCAGCGCGAGGGACTTAGCACAGATAACGCAGTATTTT
CSARDLAQITQYF
>TRBV27|TRBJ1-2|TRBD1|14|-
TGTGCCAGCAGCCCCTTGACAGGGGTTGTTGGCTACACCTTC
CASSPLTGVVGYTF
>TRBV3-1|TRBJ2-3|-|14|-
TGTGCCAGCAGCCAGCCACCCAGCACAGATACGCAGTATTTT
CASSQPPSTDTQYF
>TRBV15|TRBJ2-7|-|12|once
TGTGCCACCAGCAGAGATTTCTACGAGCAGTACTTC
CATSRDFYEQYF
>TRBV7-3|TRBJ2-1|-|13|-
TGTGCCAGCGGGAGGAGCTCCTACAATGAGCAGTTCTTC
CASGRSSYNEQFF
>TRBV13|TRBJ2-7|TRBD1|16|-
TGTGCCAGCAGCCCCCGGACAGGGGAGGGGCGAAGAGAGCAGTACTTC
CASSPRTGEGRREQYF
>TRBV5-1|TRBJ2-7|TRBD1|14|-
TGCGCCTCCTCCCAGGCAGGGGGAGCGGACGAGCAGTACTTC
CASSQAGGADEQYF
>TRBV9|TRBJ2-2|-|14|-
TGTGCCAGCAGCCCCCGAGGATCCGCCGGGGAGCTGTTTTTT
CASSPRGSAGELFF
>TRBV27|TRBJ2-5|TRBD1|14|-
TGTGCCAGCAGTAGAGGGACAGCACAAGAGACCCAGTACTTC
CASSRGTAQETQYF